A selection of T cell receptor beta chains follows, all from one sample in a study of blood T cell repertoires in COVID-19. The repertoire was sequenced with immunoSEQ multiplex PCR; TCRdb's copy has only in-frame clones and lacks some. This table has over 150,000 clones, roughly 87% appearing once. Input material: PBMCs or T cells enriched from blood (not recorded which). These receptors originate from a woman between 50 and 59 years old who had recovered from COVID-19. The CDR3 runs from the conserved cysteine through the conserved F or W. A D gene is named only where the DNA matches it firmly. Size values are once, few and many counts, or a class for expanded clones, and some rows have none.

abundance	j_gene	d_gene	v_gene	CDR3aa	CDR3nt
NA	TRBJ2-1	TRBD2	TRBV5-4	CASSLGLAGGVSEQFF	TGTGCCAGCAGCTTGGGGCTAGCGGGAGGTGTTAGTGAGCAGTTCTTC
few	TRBJ2-7	NA	TRBV21-1	CASSKPGREVEQYF	TGTGCCAGCAGCAAACCCGGCAGGGAGGTCGAGCAGTACTTC
NA	TRBJ1-4	TRBD1	TRBV2	CASSVVQGPFRTATNEKLFF	TGTGCCAGCAGTGTCGTACAGGGGCCCTTTCGCACCGCAACTAATGAAAAACTGTTTTTT
NA	TRBJ1-4	NA	TRBV19	CASSPRTARTNEKLFF	TGTGCCAGTAGTCCAAGGACTGCCCGAACTAATGAAAAACTGTTTTTT
NA	TRBJ1-1	TRBD1	TRBV19	CASSSGATGVNTEAFF	TGTGCCAGTAGTAGTGGCGCGACAGGGGTGAACACTGAAGCTTTCTTT
few	TRBJ2-7	TRBD1	TRBV2	CASSTPTFTGGSYEQYF	TGTGCCAGCAGTACGCCCACCTTTACAGGGGGCTCCTACGAGCAGTACTTC
NA	TRBJ1-1	NA	TRBV5-1	CASSLDRLFEAFF	TGCGCCAGCAGCTTAGACAGGTTATTTGAAGCTTTCTTT
NA	TRBJ2-1	TRBD1	TRBV29-1	CSVAQGQSSYNEQFF	TGCAGCGTGGCCCAGGGACAGAGCTCCTACAATGAGCAGTTCTTC
NA	TRBJ2-7	TRBD1	TRBV5-1	CASSSGQGSSYEQYF	TGCGCCAGCAGCTCCGGACAGGGGAGCTCCTACGAGCAGTACTTC
NA	TRBJ1-5	NA	TRBV27	CASSPTWLGNQPQHF	TGTGCCAGCAGCCCGACCTGGCTAGGCAATCAGCCCCAGCATTTT
NA	TRBJ1-6	TRBD1	TRBV7-6	CASSLTGSNSPLHF	TGTGCCAGCAGCTTGACAGGGAGTAATTCACCCCTCCACTTT
NA	TRBJ2-1	TRBD2	TRBV2	CASSTSGVTRSYNEQFF	TGTGCCAGCAGTACTAGCGGCGTTACGCGCTCCTACAATGAGCAGTTCTTC
NA	TRBJ2-1	NA	TRBV27	CASSLSPPLRGTAKEQFF	TGTGCCAGCAGTTTATCCCCCCCTTTGAGGGGGACCGCAAAGGAGCAGTTCTTC
once	TRBJ1-1	NA	TRBV3-1/TRBV3-2	CASSPELGQRMNTEAFF	TGTGCCAGCAGCCCCGAACTCGGACAGCGCATGAACACTGAAGCTTTCTTT
NA	TRBJ1-6	TRBD1	TRBV28	CASSFETGVYNSPLHF	TGTGCCAGCAGTTTTGAGACAGGGGTTTATAATTCACCCCTCCACTTT
few	TRBJ2-7	TRBD1	TRBV27	CASSQRQGADEQYF	TGTGCCAGCAGTCAGCGACAGGGTGCTGACGAGCAGTACTTC
once	TRBJ1-5	NA	TRBV28	CASSSVKQPQHF	TGTGCCAGCAGTTCGGTTAAGCAGCCCCAGCATTTT
NA	TRBJ2-6	NA	TRBV27	CASLRRVANVLTF	TGTGCCAGCCTACGCCGGGTAGCCAACGTCCTGACTTTC
NA	TRBJ2-7	NA	TRBV3-1/TRBV3-2	CASSRGREQRYEQYF	TGTGCCAGCAGTCGGGGGCGGGAGCAAAGGTACGAGCAGTACTTC
NA	TRBJ2-1	NA	TRBV29-1	CSVAPGINEQFF	TGCAGCGTTGCCCCAGGGATCAATGAGCAGTTCTTC
NA	TRBJ2-3	NA	TRBV15	CATSRGRTTDTQYF	TGTGCCACCAGCAGAGGGAGGACCACAGATACGCAGTATTTT
once	TRBJ2-7	NA	TRBV12-3/TRBV12-4	CASSLTGNHEQYF	TGTGCCAGCAGTTTAACAGGGAACCACGAGCAGTACTTC
NA	TRBJ1-2	NA	TRBV18	CASSGPGLAGYGYTF	TGTGCCAGCTCAGGGCCCGGCCTTGCGGGTTATGGCTACACCTTC
once	TRBJ1-1	NA	TRBV28	CASSPIRNTEAFF	TGTGCCAGCAGCCCTATAAGGAACACTGAAGCTTTCTTT
NA	TRBJ2-3	TRBD2	TRBV7-2	CASSPLAGGSTDTQYF	TGTGCCAGCAGCCCCCTAGCGGGAGGGAGCACAGATACGCAGTATTTT
medium-sized	TRBJ2-1	TRBD2	TRBV28	CASSLPGTSGIYNEQFF	TGTGCCAGCAGTTTACCTGGGACTAGCGGGATTTACAATGAGCAGTTCTTC
few	TRBJ1-5	TRBD1	TRBV6-5	CASSQRQGQPQHF	TGTGCCAGCAGCCAAAGACAGGGACAGCCCCAGCATTTT
NA	TRBJ2-7	TRBD2	TRBV14	CASSQGVAGGYEQYF	TGTGCCAGCAGCCAAGGAGTAGCGGGAGGCTACGAGCAGTACTTC
NA	TRBJ2-3	NA	TRBV14	CASSSSDRGGTQYF	NA
NA	TRBJ2-3	TRBD2	TRBV3-1/TRBV3-2	CASSYLAGAATDTQYF	TGTGCCAGCAGCTATTTGGCGGGAGCAGCCACAGATACGCAGTATTTT
NA	TRBJ2-4	TRBD2	TRBV6-1	CASSETGLAGFQAKNIQYF	TGTGCCAGCAGTGAAACGGGACTAGCGGGGTTTCAGGCCAAAAACATTCAGTACTTC
NA	TRBJ2-3	NA	TRBV5-1	CASSLVGGLTDTQYF	TGCGCCAGCAGCTTGGTCGGCGGGCTCACAGATACGCAGTATTTT
NA	TRBJ1-1	NA	TRBV28	CASITGYTEAFF	TGTGCCAGCATCACAGGCTACACTGAAGCTTTCTTT
NA	TRBJ1-1	NA	TRBV7-2	CASSRRLLNTEAFF	TGTGCCAGCAGCCGCAGGCTTCTGAACACTGAAGCTTTCTTT
NA	TRBJ2-7	TRBD1	TRBV5-5	CASSLHRGTPAYEQYF	TGTGCCAGCAGCTTGCACAGGGGGACCCCTGCCTACGAGCAGTACTTC